The 17 T cell receptor beta chains reported below all come from one sample, sequenced in a study of blood T cell repertoires in COVID-19. Sequencing used immunoSEQ multiplex PCR; TCRdb keeps in-frame clones, though not all of them. The table lists about 34,000 clones, over 70% of them singletons, with around 15% in the top ten. The sequencing input was peripheral blood. The source is a man in his fifties or sixties with active COVID-19.

The chain links TRBV7-3 to TRBJ1-1; TRBD1 matches at 7 bases. The CDR3 is 15 amino acids. Germline V gene data show CDR1 as SGHTA and CDR2 as FQGTGA. V lost 2 bases to trimming and J lost 1 base; unmatched junction nucleotides: 4. CDR3 region: CASSLEGARNTEAFF. CDR3 bases: TGTGCCAGCAGCTTAGAGGGGGCCCGGAACACTGAAGCTTTCTTT.

The chain links TRBV19 to TRBJ2-2, with 8 bases identical to TRBD2. CDR1 and CDR2 (germline): LNHDA, SQIVND (reference sequence). After removal of 6 bases from V and 4 bases from J, the junction contained 7 bases not matched to a gene. CDR3 size: 15 residues. CDR3 amino acids: CASSMGGGFTGELFF. The DNA of the CDR3 is TGTGCCAGTAGCATGGGCGGGGGGTTCACCGGGGAGCTGTTTTTT.

This clone is labeled medium-sized (0.01 to 0.1%). The V call is TRBV13, the J call TRBJ2-2; D is undetermined. The germline V gene has CDR1 PRHDT and CDR2 FYEKMQ (reference sequence). The CDR3 runs to 16 residues. The V gene lost 0 bases and the J gene lost 5 bases, with 13 bases spanning the gap. In DNA form, the CDR3 reads TGTGCCAGCAGCTTAGGGGTGGGCCCAGGAACCGGGGAGCTGTTTTTT. Its translation is CASSLGVGPGTGELFF.

The chain carries TRBV18 and TRBJ2-1; TRBD1 matches at 8 bases. J gave up 1 base and V 3 bases, and 2 bases lay outside the gene matches. This CDR3 comprises 15 residues. CDR1 and CDR2 from the germline V gene are KGHSH and LQKENI. The CDR3 region is CASSPNRGSYNEQFF. The CDR3 coding sequence is TGTGCCAGCTCACCTAACAGGGGGTCCTACAATGAGCAGTTCTTC.

V gene TRBV11-3 combines with J gene TRBJ2-2, with 10 bases identical to TRBD1. The CDR3 sequence is 17 residues long. Germline V gives CDR1 SGHNT, CDR2 YENEEA. V trimming: 3 bases; J trimming: 2 bases; junction bases outside the gene matches: 6. CDR3: CASSFKRTGGNTGELFF. The CDR3 nucleotides read TGTGCCAGCAGCTTTAAACGGACAGGGGGAAACACCGGGGAGCTGTTTTTT.

The J gene is TRBJ2-7, the V gene TRBV20-1; TRBD1 agrees at 7 bases. The CDR3 has 13 amino acids. Per the germline V gene, CDR1 is DFQATT and CDR2 is SNEGSKA (reference sequence). J was trimmed by 6 bases and V by 3 bases; bases with no gene match: 8. CDR3 residues: CSASSETGFEQYF. The CDR3 nucleotides are TGCAGTGCTAGTTCTGAGACAGGGTTCGAGCAGTACTTC.

The chain is built from TRBV27 and TRBJ2-1; D might be TRBD2 (8 bases). Germline V CDR1 and CDR2: MNHEY, SMNVEV (reference sequence). Trimming removed 6 bases at V and 5 bases at J, with 17 bases between. The length of the CDR3 is 15 residues. The CDR3 DNA reads TGTGCCAGCAGCGGGAGGGGGCCTATTGACAATGAGCAGTTCTTC. It translates to CASSGRGPIDNEQFF.

The rearrangement uses TRBV28 and TRBJ1-6, with 8 bases fitting TRBD1. With 4 bases clipped from V and 2 bases from J, the junction kept 7 bases outside the gene matches. The CDR3 runs 17 residues. In germline, CDR1 is MDHEN, CDR2 SYDVKM. In DNA form, the CDR3 reads TGTGCCAGCAGTTCGCAATCGGACAGGGCCTATAATTCACCCCTCCACTTT. Translating it yields CASSSQSDRAYNSPLHF.

The chain joins TRBV19 to TRBJ1-1; D gene uncertain. CDR3 length equals 15 residues. Trimming pared 5 bases from V and 1 base from J, leaving 14 bases between. The germline CDR1 and CDR2 sequences are LNHDA and SQIVND (reference sequence). The CDR3 loop reads CASSPARDRNTEAFF. The CDR3 bases are TGTGCCAGTAGTCCGGCGAGGGATAGGAACACTGAAGCTTTCTTT.

The chain uses TRBV11-2 and TRBJ2-3; the D gene is possibly TRBD2 (6 bases). CDR1 and CDR2 (germline): SGHAT, FQNNGV. Trimming pared 5 bases from V and 9 bases from J, leaving 12 bases between. The CDR3 loop spans 12 amino acids. The DNA of the CDR3 is TGTGCCAGCAGCAGGGGACTTCAAACGCAGTATTTT. Translating gives CASSRGLQTQYF.

This clone was detected once. The rearrangement links TRBV2 to TRBJ2-7; tentatively, D is TRBD2 (6 bases). The CDR3 is 13 amino acids. The V gene lost 5 bases and the J gene lost 6 bases, with 14 bases spanning the gap. The germline V gene has CDR1 SNHLY and CDR2 FYNNEI. The CDR3 loop is CASSTARGGEQYF. CDR3 DNA: TGTGCCAGCAGTACCGCTAGGGGAGGCGAGCAGTACTTC.

V is TRBV3-1 (or the pseudogene TRBV3-2) and J is TRBJ2-1; TRBD2 matches at 10 bases. Germline values: CDR1 LGHDT, CDR2 YNNKEL (reference sequence). The CDR3 length is 17 residues. The J segment lost 7 bases and the V segment lost 0 bases, leaving 9 bases of the junction unmatched. Here the CDR3 reads CASSQDIASGSRNEQFF. The CDR3 bases are TGTGCCAGCAGCCAAGATATAGCTAGCGGGAGTCGGAATGAGCAGTTCTTC.

The rearrangement joins TRBV27 to TRBJ1-1; 8 positions agree with TRBD1. The germline CDR1 and CDR2 sequences are MNHEY and SMNVEV (reference sequence). J was trimmed by 3 bases and V by 6 bases; bases with no gene match: 6. The CDR3 is 14 residues long. CDR3 region: CASRPTGEDTEAFF. Here the CDR3 DNA reads TGTGCCAGCAGACCGACAGGGGAAGACACTGAAGCTTTCTTT.

The CDR3 DNA reads as TGTGCCAGTCGATCTCGGGACTCCACGGGAGAGCAGTTCTTC. It specifies CASRSRDSTGEQFF. This chain joins TRBV6-5 and TRBJ2-1, with TRBD2 as a possible D gene (6 bases). V lost 9 bases to trimming and J lost 10 bases, with 22 bases between them. The CDR3 is made up of 14 amino acids. Germline V CDR1 and CDR2: MNHEY, SVGAGI.

The sample holds one count of this clone. This chain joins TRBV28 and TRBJ2-1, with D perhaps TRBD2 (5 bases). The CDR3 loop spans 22 amino acids. Trimming removed 5 bases from V and 0 bases from J, with 32 bases in between. The V gene's germline CDR1 is MDHEN and CDR2 SYDVKM. The CDR3 bases are TGTGCCAGCAGTCCCACCCTTCGCCACTCGGTCTCCCAAGGGAGCTCCTACAATGAGCAGTTCTTC. Translated, it gives CASSPTLRHSVSQGSSYNEQFF.

A few counts support this clone. The chain uses TRBV19 and TRBJ2-1; TRBD2 agrees at 7 bases. The germline V gene has CDR1 LNHDA and CDR2 SQIVND (reference sequence). The V gene end was trimmed by 8 bases and the J gene end by 9 bases; junction bases not matched to a gene: 13. The CDR3 runs 14 residues. The CDR3, as DNA: TGTGCCAGTGAAGGCGACGGGGGGATCGTTGAGCAGTTCTTC. Translating it yields CASEGDGGIVEQFF.

The chain employs TRBV7-2 and TRBJ2-3; 8 bases line up with TRBD2. This CDR3 has 16 residues. Trimming took 1 base from V and 7 from J; bases not matched to a gene: 10. Germline V gene lookup returns CDR1 SGHTA and CDR2 FQGNSA. DNA of the CDR3: TGTGCCAGCAGCTTAGATAGTCTAGCGGGTCCGTATACGCAGTATTTT. It encodes CASSLDSLAGPYTQYF.